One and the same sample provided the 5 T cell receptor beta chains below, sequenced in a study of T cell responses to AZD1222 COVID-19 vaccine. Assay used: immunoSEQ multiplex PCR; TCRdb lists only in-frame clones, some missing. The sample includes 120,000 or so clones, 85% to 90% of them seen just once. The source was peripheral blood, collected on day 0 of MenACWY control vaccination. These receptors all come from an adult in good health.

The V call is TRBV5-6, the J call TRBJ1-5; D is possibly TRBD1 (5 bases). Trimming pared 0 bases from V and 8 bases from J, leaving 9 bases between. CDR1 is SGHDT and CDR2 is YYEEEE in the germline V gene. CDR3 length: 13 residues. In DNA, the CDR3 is TGTGCCAGCAGCTTGGGAGGGGCAAAGCCCCAGCATTTT. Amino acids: CASSLGGAKPQHF.

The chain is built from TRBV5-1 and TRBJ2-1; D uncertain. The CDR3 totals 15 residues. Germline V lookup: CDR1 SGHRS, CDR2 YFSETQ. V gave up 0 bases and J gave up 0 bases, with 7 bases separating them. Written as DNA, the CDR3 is TGCGCCAGCAGCTTGGATGGTAGCTCCTACAATGAGCAGTTCTTC. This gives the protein CASSLDGSSYNEQFF. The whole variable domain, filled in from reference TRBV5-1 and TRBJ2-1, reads KAGVTQTPRYLIKTRGQQVTLSCSPISGHRSVSWYQQTPGQGLQFLFEYFSETQRNKGNFPGRFSGRQFSNSRSEMNVSTLELGDSALYLCASSLDGSSYNEQFFGPGTRLTVL.

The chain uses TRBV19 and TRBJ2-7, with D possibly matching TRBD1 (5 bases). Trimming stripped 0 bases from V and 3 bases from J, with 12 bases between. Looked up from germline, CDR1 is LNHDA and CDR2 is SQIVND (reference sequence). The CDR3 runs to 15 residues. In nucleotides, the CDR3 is TGTGCCAGTAGTATAGATCAAGGGGCTATCTACGAGCAGTACTTC. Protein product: CASSIDQGAIYEQYF.

The CDR3 spells CASSQDSPRGYYTEAFF. The CDR3 nucleotides read TGCGCCAGCAGCCAAGATTCGCCCCGGGGATATTACACTGAAGCTTTCTTT. The chain joins TRBV4-1 to TRBJ1-1, with unresolved D. V was cut by 0 bases and J by 3 bases, with 17 bases left in between. Germline-derived CDR1 and CDR2 are MGHRA and YSYEKL. The CDR3 sequence is 17 residues long.

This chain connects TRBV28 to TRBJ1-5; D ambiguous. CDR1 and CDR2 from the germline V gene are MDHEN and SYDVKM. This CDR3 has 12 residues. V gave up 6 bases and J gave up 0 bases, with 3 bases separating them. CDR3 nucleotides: TGTGCCAGCAGGCTTAGCAATCAGCCCCAGCATTTT. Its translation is CASRLSNQPQHF.